This T cell receptor beta chain came from a study of OX40 agonist ivuxolimab in advanced cancers. Study overall: Earlier treatment with anti-PD-1, anti-PD-L1 or anti-CTLA-4 was permitted, and roughly 40% had received some. General observations from the study: Relative to CD4+ cells, CD8+ T cells on average had more expanded clones. Low clonal expansion, among the lowest seen, marked partial responders at 0.1-3.0 mg/kg. At 0.1 to 3.0 mg/kg, clonal expansion of CD4+ and CD8+ blood T cells had occurred by week 6.

The CDR3 is 14 amino acids. The germline V and J ends were trimmed by 3 bases and 5 bases, with 11 bases remaining between them. Per germline, CDR1 MGHDK and CDR2 SYGVNS. As for this clone: Its cognate antigen is unknown.

The table came from immunoSEQ multiplex PCR; TCRdb's copy has only in-frame clones and leaves some out. The table includes approximately 89,000 clones, almost 90% detected once. The source of this sequence is an adult with an advanced solid tumor such as melanoma, head and neck, liver or kidney cancer. The chain is built from TRBV25-1 and TRBJ1-5; D ambiguous. This sample comprised CD4+ or CD8+ T cells sorted from blood, obtained in a trial of the OX40 agonist ivuxolimab. CDR3 protein: CASSDNTADQPQHF. Here the CDR3 DNA reads TGTGCCAGCAGTGATAATACAGCGGATCAGCCCCAGCATTTT.